Listed below are T cell receptor beta chains from one sample, sequenced in a study of blood T cell repertoires in COVID-19. The repertoire was sequenced with immunoSEQ multiplex PCR; TCRdb's copy has only in-frame clones and lacks some. The data contain around 64,000 clones, around 88% of them seen just once; the ten biggest clones take up 15% to 20%. Sequenced: peripheral blood. The receptors here all came from an elderly woman with acute or convalescent COVID-19. Both conserved end residues are trimmed from each CDR3. Fields, in order: V gene, CDR3 protein.

TRBV6-2/TRBV6-3 | ASSYSGSVDIQY
TRBV7-7 | ASSLTRGNEQF
TRBV19 | ASSILGRNTEAF
TRBV28 | ASSLISAGLVSYEQY
TRBV19 | ASSILRGSRTDTQY
TRBV29-1 | SVEAGADTQY
TRBV19 | ASSNRVYGYT
TRBV12-3/TRBV12-4 | ASSLQKNTEAF
TRBV28 | ASSRRGSGEKLF
TRBV4-2 | ASSQADRGDGYT
TRBV19 | ASSFGRTGQPQH
TRBV28 | ASTSSGRVDTQY
TRBV6-4 | ASSEQGGNQPQH
TRBV9 | ASSVVDGTEVSTQY
TRBV27 | ASSRTGGGEKLF
TRBV5-4 | ASSLGARYNEQF
TRBV18 | ASSPSLDQPQH
TRBV6-4 | ASRISGDTGELF
TRBV5-1 | ASSLQVPTYEQY
TRBV5-1 | ASSLGDSRNEQF
TRBV14 | ASSQGGRGTQY
TRBV5-1 | ASTSGTSGQETQY
TRBV5-6 | ASSPGQSYEQY
TRBV28 | ASSLGRGQGLDTQY
TRBV7-8 | ASSLVTARAAGYT
TRBV27 | ASSQRTGGKPEAF
TRBV6-5 | ASAPRQQNQPQH
TRBV30 | AWSVQIEAF
TRBV7-2 | ASSFVAGGLSTDTQY
TRBV2 | ASSRGTFYQPQH
TRBV4-1 | ASSQVELYEQY
TRBV24-1 | ATSDGWAPEQY
TRBV24-1 | ATSVGTSGGEKLF
TRBV5-6 | ASSLTRGWGNQPQH
TRBV20-1 | SARDPPVAF
TRBV19 | ASSQLPGLAGGLTGELF
TRBV2 | ASSGDRYIQY
TRBV6-6 | ASSYSRDTSGYT
TRBV12-3/TRBV12-4 | ASRMTGNYGYT
TRBV12-3/TRBV12-4 | ASSQTSRYGYT
TRBV29-1 | SVKGARNYGYT
TRBV3-1/TRBV3-2 | ASSLAGANVLT
TRBV6-2/TRBV6-3 | ASSDRTGGSLDTQY
TRBV6-5 | ASRPRESSNQPQH